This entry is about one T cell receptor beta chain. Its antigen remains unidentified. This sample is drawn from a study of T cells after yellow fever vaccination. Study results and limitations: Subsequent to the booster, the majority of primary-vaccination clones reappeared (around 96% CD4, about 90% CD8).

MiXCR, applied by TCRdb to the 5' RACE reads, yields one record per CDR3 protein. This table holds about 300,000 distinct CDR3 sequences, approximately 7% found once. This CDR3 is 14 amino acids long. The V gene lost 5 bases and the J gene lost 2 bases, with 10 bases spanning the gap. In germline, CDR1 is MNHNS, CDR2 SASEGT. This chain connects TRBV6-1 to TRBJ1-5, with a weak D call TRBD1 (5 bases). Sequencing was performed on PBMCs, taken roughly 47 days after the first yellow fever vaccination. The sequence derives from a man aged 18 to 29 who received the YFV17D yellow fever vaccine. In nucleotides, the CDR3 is TGTGCCAGCAGTCAAGGGGATGGCAATCAGCCCCAGCATTTT. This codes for CASSQGDGNQPQHF.